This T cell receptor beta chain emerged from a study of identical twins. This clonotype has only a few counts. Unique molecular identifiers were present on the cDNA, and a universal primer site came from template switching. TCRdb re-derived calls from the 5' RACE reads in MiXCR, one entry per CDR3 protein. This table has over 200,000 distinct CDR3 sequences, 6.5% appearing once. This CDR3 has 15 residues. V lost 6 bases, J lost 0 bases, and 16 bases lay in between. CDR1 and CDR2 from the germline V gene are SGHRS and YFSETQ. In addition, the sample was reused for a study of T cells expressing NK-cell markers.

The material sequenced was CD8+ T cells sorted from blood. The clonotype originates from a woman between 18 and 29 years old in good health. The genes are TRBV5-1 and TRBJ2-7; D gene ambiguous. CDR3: CASNFGPGSSYEQYF. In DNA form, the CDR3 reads TGCGCCAGCAACTTTGGTCCAGGTAGCTCCTACGAGCAGTACTTC.